This is a list of T cell receptor beta chains from one sample in a study of T-cell reconstitution after alpha-beta-depleted transplantation in children. TCRdb re-called the PCR reads through MiXCR, storing one row per CDR3 protein. The sample lists about 830,000 distinct CDR3 sequences, roughly 15% occurring once. The material was PBMCs, mostly from graft donor cells, obtained 360 days after TCRalphabeta/CD19-depleted stem cell transplant. Receptors were obtained from a male patient between 5 and 17 years old who had a stem cell transplant for acute lymphoblastic leukemia, so the T cells may come from the graft donor. Both conserved end residues are part of each CDR3. The D gene is left open where the match is weak. Expanded clones get a size class; other rows say once, few or many, or leave the size out.

TRBJ2-7 | . | few | TRBV7-9 | TGTGCCAGCACCTCTTCCTGGGACGGCTACGAGCAGTACTTC | CASTSSWDGYEQYF
TRBJ2-1 | . | many | TRBV3-1 | TGTGCCAGCAGCCAAGTCACCTCCTACAATGAGCAGTTCTTC | CASSQVTSYNEQFF
TRBJ2-7 | . | . | TRBV2 | TGTGCCAGCGCTGTTTCAGCCTACGAGCAGTACTTC | CASAVSAYEQYF
TRBJ1-5 | . | . | TRBV5-6 | TGTGCCAGCAGCTTGGGTCGGTTGTTTAATCAGCCCCAGCATTTT | CASSLGRLFNQPQHF
TRBJ2-1 | . | few | TRBV20-1 | TGCAGTGCTAGAGGGGAGCAGTTCTTC | CSARGEQFF
TRBJ2-2 | . | . | TRBV12-3/TRBV12-4 | TGTGCCAGCAGCTCCCCGGGGATCTCGAACACCGGGGAGCTGTTTTTT | CASSSPGISNTGELFF
TRBJ1-1 | . | . | TRBV7-9 | TGTGCCAGCAGCTTACCCCGGGTAGGGGTGAACACTGAAGCTTTCTTT | CASSLPRVGVNTEAFF
TRBJ2-5 | TRBD2 | . | TRBV7-9 | TGTGCCAGCAGCTTAGTCCCATGGCGGGAGGGCCAAGAGACCCAGTACTTC | CASSLVPWREGQETQYF
TRBJ2-1 | . | . | TRBV10-2 | TGCGCCAGCAGTGAGGCCGGGACTGGGGGCAATGAGCAGTTCTTC | CASSEAGTGGNEQFF
TRBJ1-2 | TRBD1 | . | TRBV5-1 | TGCGCCAGCAGCAAGGGTGAGGACAGGGGGCGCAACTATGGCTACACCTTC | CASSKGEDRGRNYGYTF
TRBJ2-6 | . | . | TRBV12-3/TRBV12-4 | TGTGCCAGCAGGCCGATGAACCGGGCCGCACCTTACTCTGGGGCCAACGTCCTGACTTTC | CASRPMNRAAPYSGANVLTF
TRBJ1-5 | . | . | TRBV12-3/TRBV12-4 | TGTGCCAGCACCCCTGGGACATACGGGCCCCAGCATTTT | CASTPGTYGPQHF
TRBJ2-1 | . | . | TRBV21-1 | TGTGCCAGCAGCAAAGATGGGACTAGCGGGTGGCTCTACTACAATGAGCAGTTCTTC | CASSKDGTSGWLYYNEQFF
TRBJ2-2 | . | few | TRBV5-1 | TGCGCCAGCAGCTTGGAAGTCCACACCGGGGAGCTGTTTTTT | CASSLEVHTGELFF
TRBJ2-7 | . | few | TRBV5-1 | TGCGCCAGCAGCTCCGGCCCGGGGTCTACCTACGAGCAGTACTTC | CASSSGPGSTYEQYF
TRBJ2-3 | . | few | TRBV12-3/TRBV12-4 | TGTGCCAGCAGTTTAGTCTCGGCCAGCACAGATACGCAGTATTTT | CASSLVSASTDTQYF
TRBJ2-7 | . | few | TRBV6-5 | TGTGCCAGCAGTCAGTCGGGACGGACCTACGAGCAGTACTTC | CASSQSGRTYEQYF
TRBJ2-3 | . | . | TRBV12-3/TRBV12-4 | TGTGCCAGCAGCCAGATCCAGCAGGTCGATACGCAGTATTTT | CASSQIQQVDTQYF
TRBJ2-3 | TRBD2 | . | TRBV5-1 | TGCGCCAGCAGCCTACAGCGGGAGCTAAGCACAGATACGCAGTATTTT | CASSLQRELSTDTQYF
TRBJ2-7 | TRBD1 | many | TRBV12-3/TRBV12-4 | TGTGCCAGCAGGGGGGGACAGGGGGCTATCTCCTACGAGCAGTACTTC | CASRGGQGAISYEQYF
TRBJ2-7 | . | . | TRBV19 | TGTGCCAGTCACTCCGGAGGGAACTACGAGCAGTACTTC | CASHSGGNYEQYF
TRBJ1-5 | . | few | TRBV7-9 | TGTGCCAGCAGCCTAGGTCCCCCCCCAAGGCCCCAGCATTTT | CASSLGPPPRPQHF